The T cell receptor beta chain under discussion was sequenced for a study of blood T cell repertoires in COVID-19. The germline gives CDR1 SNHLY, CDR2 FYNNEI. CDR3 length equals 13 residues. The junction had 4 bases not matched to a gene; V was cut back by 10 bases and J by 3 bases. Using immunoSEQ multiplex PCR, the repertoire was profiled, and TCRdb retains in-frame clones only, with some absent. The table has 55,000 to 80,000 clones, around four fifths seen once; the top ten hold around 6.6%. This clonotype was obtained from a human donor in a cohort sampled during active COVID-19. The sample was peripheral blood. The chain joins TRBV2 to TRBJ2-2; 8 bases are shared with TRBD1. CDR3 bases: TGTGCCAAAAGACAGGGGCACACCGGGGAGCTGTTTTTT. It yields the protein CAKRQGHTGELFF.